This passage covers 23 T cell receptor beta chains from one sample sequenced in a study of post-analysis software for immune sequencing data. No cognate antigen is known for these TCRs. Unique-molecular-identifier-tagged TCR beta cDNA libraries were used. TCRdb recomputed calls from the PCR reads with MiXCR, one row per CDR3 protein. The table shows approximately 180,000 distinct CDR3 sequences, with roughly 30% occurring only once. The study, taken as a whole, reports: Patients used about five TRBV segments, including TRBV5-6, TRBV5-1 and TRBV20-1, more often than controls.

Specimen: blood. Receptors originate from a girl aged 5-17 years with multiple sclerosis.

CDR3 loop: CASSSPSGAFSYEQYF. The CDR3 bases are TGTGCCAGCAGTTCACCCTCCGGAGCTTTCAGCTACGAGCAGTACTTC. V usage is TRBV28 and J usage is TRBJ2-7; D gene unclear. This CDR3 is 16 amino acids long. The V end lost 4 bases, the J end lost 3 bases, and 19 bases lay between the germline ends. Germline V lookup: CDR1 MDHEN, CDR2 SYDVKM. Full variable domain (outside the CDR3, taken from reference TRBV28 and TRBJ2-7): DVKVTQSSRYLVKRTGEKVFLECVQDMDHENMFWYRQDPGLGLRLIYFSYDVKMKEKGDIPEGYSVSREKKERFSLILESASTNQTSMYLCASSSPSGAFSYEQYFGPGTRLTVT.

The chain employs TRBV6-2 or TRBV6-3 and TRBJ2-1; D may be TRBD2 (5 bases). The V gene's germline CDR1 is MNHEY and CDR2 SVGEGT. Trimming stripped 4 bases from V and 8 bases from J, with 12 bases between. CDR3 length: 13 residues. The CDR3 sequence: CASSSMDSDEQFF. CDR3 in DNA: TGTGCCAGCAGTTCCATGGACTCCGATGAGCAGTTCTTC.

The sample holds many counts of this clonotype. CDR3 bases: TGCGCCAGCAGCTTCCGGGACCCGCGTGGGACTTTACCCTACGAGCAGTACTTC. Its translation is CASSFRDPRGTLPYEQYF. This rearrangement joins TRBV5-1 to TRBJ2-7, with D perhaps TRBD2 (6 bases). Germline CDR1 SGHRS, CDR2 YFSETQ. CDR3 length: 18 amino acids. V shed 2 bases and J shed 2 bases, with 23 bases lying between them.

A few counts support this clonotype. The CDR3 region is CSVRPQVEDTQYF. The CDR3, as DNA: TGCAGCGTAAGGCCTCAGGTTGAAGATACGCAGTATTTT. This chain uses TRBV29-1 with TRBJ2-3; D is uncertain. Germline V lookup: CDR1 SQVTM, CDR2 ANQGSEA. The CDR3 has 13 amino acids. V shed 6 bases and J shed 5 bases, with 15 bases lying between them.

Details on this clonotype: One base away lies a much larger clone, so this may be a sequencing read error. V usage is TRBV29-1 and J usage is TRBJ1-2; 9 nucleotides agree with TRBD1. The CDR3 loop spans 13 amino acids. CDR1 SQVTM and CDR2 ANQGSEA come from the germline V gene. J was trimmed by 7 bases and V by 7 bases; bases with no gene match: 10. The CDR3 region is CSATGTGSGGYTF. CDR3 sequence (DNA): TGCAGCGCCACCGGGACAGGGAGTGGTGGCTACACCTTC.

The chain combines TRBV7-8 with TRBJ2-7; possibly TRBD1 for D (6 bases). From germline, CDR1 is SGHVS and CDR2 FQNEAQ. V was shortened by 5 bases and J by 6 bases, with 20 bases between the two germline ends. The length of the CDR3 is 15 residues. The DNA for the CDR3 is TGTGCCAGCAGCCCGACCCTTCAACAGGGTACCGAGCAGTACTTC. As protein: CASSPTLQQGTEQYF.

This clonotype was seen many times. J is TRBJ2-7 and V is TRBV27; TRBD2 is a possible D gene (5 bases). The CDR3 contains 16 residues. CDR1 is MNHEY, CDR2 SMNVEV, per germline (reference sequence). Between the trimmed V and J ends, which lost 1 base and 0 bases, there was a span of 13 bases. In nucleotides, the CDR3 is TGTGCCAGCAGTTTATACCGGGGTTCGAGCTCCTACGAGCAGTACTTC. Its protein product is CASSLYRGSSSYEQYF.

The chain couples TRBV24-1 to TRBJ2-3, with D unresolved. Trimming took off 1 base at V and 0 bases at J, with 7 bases between the two ends. Germline V gene data show CDR1 as KGHDR and CDR2 as SFDVKD. The CDR3 runs to 15 residues. DNA for the CDR3: TGTGCCACCAGTGATTTCGGGCAGAGCACAGATACGCAGTATTTT. Translated, it gives CATSDFGQSTDTQYF.

This clonotype is termed medium-sized. This sequence joins TRBV7-6 and TRBJ2-1; D is perhaps TRBD2 (6 bases). The CDR3 loop spans 16 amino acids. Trimming removed 2 bases at V and 0 bases at J, with 11 bases between. Germline CDR1 SGHVS, CDR2 FNYEAQ. CDR3 DNA: TGTGCCAGCAGCTTAACGTCGGGAGACTCCTACAATGAGCAGTTCTTC. As protein: CASSLTSGDSYNEQFF.

This clonotype showed up many times. The chain recombines TRBV29-1 with TRBJ2-3, with 12 positions matching TRBD2. The trim removed 0 bases at V and 5 bases at J, leaving 6 bases unmatched. The CDR3 totals 16 residues. The germline gives CDR1 SQVTM, CDR2 ANQGSEA. In DNA form, the CDR3 reads TGCAGCGTTGAAGATCAGGCTAGCGGGAGGGAAGATACGCAGTATTTT. This codes for CSVEDQASGREDTQYF.

The CDR3 region has the DNA TGTGCCAGCAGCTCTCAGGGTAGCACAGATACGCAGTATTTT. Protein sequence: CASSSQGSTDTQYF. The chain links TRBV7-2 to TRBJ2-3; D is possibly TRBD1 (5 bases). V gave up 4 bases and J gave up 0 bases, with 8 bases separating them. Germline CDR1 and CDR2: SGHTA and FQGNSA. CDR3 length equals 14 residues.

In its sample, this clonotype was seen a few times. A single base separates this from a much larger clone, so it may be a read error. The rearrangement links TRBV2 to TRBJ2-5; maybe TRBD1 (5 bases). Germline loops: CDR1 SNHLY, CDR2 FYNNEI. The CDR3 is 14 amino acids. Trimming cost V 8 bases and J 2 bases, with 15 bases left between them. CDR3 bases: TGTGCCAGCCTCGGTTTGGACATTCAAGAGACCCAGTACTTC. It encodes CASLGLDIQETQYF. Supplemented by reference TRBV2 and TRBJ2-5, the full variable domain reads EPEVTQTPSHQVTQMGQEVILRCVPISNHLYFYWYRQILGQKVEFLVSFYNNEISEKSEIFDDQFSVERPDGSNFTLKIRSTKLEDSAMYFCASLGLDIQETQYFGPGTRLLVL.

The sample holds a few counts of this clonotype. The V call is TRBV3-1, the J call TRBJ2-5; D is possibly TRBD1 (6 bases). V was pared by 2 bases and J by 7 bases, with 14 bases between. Per the germline V gene, CDR1 is LGHDT and CDR2 is YNNKEL (reference sequence). The CDR3 loop spans 14 amino acids. CDR3 bases: TGTGCCAGCAGCCAAAAGGGGGTAGGATGGACCCAGTACTTC. The encoded protein is CASSQKGVGWTQYF.

The table lists this clonotype with a few counts. The J gene is TRBJ2-1, the V gene TRBV18; unclear D gene. Germline CDR1 reads KGHSH; CDR2 reads LQKENI. The CDR3 spans 14 residues. Trimming stripped 0 bases from V and 8 bases from J, with 11 bases between. CDR3 sequence reads: CASSPPSTSDEQFF. CDR3 nucleotide sequence: TGTGCCAGCTCACCACCGTCGACTTCGGATGAGCAGTTCTTC.

This clonotype was detected many times. The chain links TRBV10-3 to TRBJ2-3, with TRBD2 matching over 7 bases. This CDR3 has 15 amino acids. Per the germline V gene, CDR1 is ENHRY and CDR2 is SYGVKD. V lost 3 bases to trimming and J lost 3 bases; unmatched junction nucleotides: 6. The CDR3 bases are TGTGCCATCAGTGATGGGGGAGGGAGGACAGATACGCAGTATTTT. Encoded protein: CAISDGGGRTDTQYF.

This chain's CDR3 is CASSQVFQGQHTEAFF. The CDR3 DNA reads TGTGCCAGCAGCCAAGTGTTTCAGGGACAGCACACTGAAGCTTTCTTT. This chain uses TRBV3-1 with TRBJ1-1, with 7 bases identical to TRBD1. In germline, CDR1 is LGHDT, CDR2 YNNKEL (reference sequence). The trim removed 1 base at V and 3 bases at J, leaving 8 bases unmatched. The CDR3 is 16 amino acids.

V gene TRBV20-1 combines with J gene TRBJ2-1; 9 positions agree with TRBD2. The V and J ends lost 6 bases and 7 bases, in that order; junction bases with no gene match: 10. Germline V gene lookup returns CDR1 DFQATT and CDR2 SNEGSKA (reference sequence). The CDR3 runs to 14 residues. CDR3 region: CSAPPAGGRNEQFF. The DNA of the CDR3 is TGCAGTGCGCCCCCAGCGGGAGGAAGAAATGAGCAGTTCTTC.

The chain joins TRBV6-6 to TRBJ1-2; D is ambiguous. The CDR3 extends over 11 amino acids. Trimming removed 2 bases at V and 6 bases at J, with 4 bases between. Germline V gene data show CDR1 as MNHNY and CDR2 as SVGAGI (reference sequence). The CDR3 here is CASSYLNGYTF. The CDR3 DNA follows: TGTGCCAGCAGTTACCTGAATGGCTACACCTTC.

This clonotype has at least ten counts. V and J are TRBV11-2 and TRBJ2-1; TRBD2 is a possible D gene (6 bases). V dropped 9 bases and J dropped 0 bases, with 15 bases sitting between them. The germline gives CDR1 SGHAT, CDR2 FQNNGV. The CDR3 totals 15 residues. CDR3 nucleotide sequence: TGTGCCAGTAATCGGGGAGGCGCCTCCTACAATGAGCAGTTCTTC. Its translation is CASNRGGASYNEQFF.

Comment on this clonotype: This CDR3 is missing its conserved last phenylalanine or tryptophan, likely due to a read error. The chain links TRBV3-1 to TRBJ1-5; a possible D gene is TRBD1 (6 bases). This CDR3 has 17 amino acids. Germline CDR1 LGHDT, CDR2 YNNKEL (reference sequence). CDR3 sequence (DNA): TGCGCCAGCAGCCAGGGGCTAGGGAGCGCGATCAATCAGCCCCAGCATTTG. Protein product: CASSQGLGSAINQPQHL.

This clonotype was seen repeatedly, ten times or more. The chain combines TRBV25-1 with TRBJ2-7; D gene unclear. This CDR3 region has 13 residues. Deletions cut 7 bases from V and 1 base from J, with 11 bases between. Germline values: CDR1 MGHDK, CDR2 SYGVNS. CDR3 bases: TGTGCCAGCACCGAACCAGAATCCTACGAGCAGTACTTC. Its protein product is CASTEPESYEQYF.

This clonotype was picked up a small number of times. The chain couples TRBV12-3 or TRBV12-4 to TRBJ2-1; 12 nucleotides match TRBD2. The CDR3 loop spans 15 amino acids. Germline trimming cut 4 bases from V and 7 bases from J; bases unmatched to any gene: 5. CDR3 protein: CASSYTGTSGNEQFF. For the CDR3, the DNA is TGTGCCAGCAGTTATACCGGGACTAGCGGGAATGAGCAGTTCTTC.

In this sample, this clonotype turned up a few times. This rearrangement joins TRBV3-1 to TRBJ2-3; D might be TRBD1 or TRBD2, each matching 6 bases. Germline CDR1 is LGHDT and CDR2 is YNNKEL (reference sequence). The CDR3 sequence is 15 residues long. V lost 5 bases and J 0 bases, leaving 12 bases between the germline ends. Here the CDR3 reads CASSEAGQSTDTQYF. In nucleotides, the CDR3 is TGTGCCAGCAGCGAGGCGGGACAAAGCACAGATACGCAGTATTTT.